This T cell receptor beta chain emerged from a study of shared clonotypes between healthy human individuals. Study-level points and caveats: Depth of sequencing was expected to influence donor clonotype sharing.

Each replicate PCR on the sorted subsets used about 0.2 ug DNA (around 30,000 T cell genomes). Assay: immunoSEQ multiplex PCR; the TCRdb copy retains only in-frame clones and omits some. The sample consists of about 2.3 million clones, 85% to 95% of them appearing once. V lost 6 bases and J lost 4; bases outside the gene matches: 9. Looked up from germline, CDR1 is MDHEN and CDR2 is SYDVKM. This CDR3 is built from 15 residues. Comments on this clone: The antigen remains unidentified.

The chain uses TRBV28 and TRBJ2-1, with 7 positions matching TRBD1. Sequencing was done on a sample of naive CD4+ T cells from PBMCs. Specified subset: CD45RA+ positively selected. This clonotype was obtained from a man aged 18 to 30 in good health. Some clones in this sample may be carry-over from other donors' samples. The CDR3 sequence: CASSEQGISYNEQFF. The CDR3 DNA reads as TGTGCCAGCAGCGAACAGGGGATATCGTACAATGAGCAGTTCTTC.